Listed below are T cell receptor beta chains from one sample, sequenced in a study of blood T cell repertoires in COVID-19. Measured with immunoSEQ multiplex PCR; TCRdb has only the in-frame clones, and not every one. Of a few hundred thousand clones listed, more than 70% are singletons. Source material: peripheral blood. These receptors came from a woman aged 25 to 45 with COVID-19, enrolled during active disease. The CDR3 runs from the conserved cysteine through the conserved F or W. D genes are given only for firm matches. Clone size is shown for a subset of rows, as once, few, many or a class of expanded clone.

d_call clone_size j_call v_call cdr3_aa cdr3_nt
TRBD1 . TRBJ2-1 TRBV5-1 CASSLEAGGNSYNEQFF TGCGCCAGCAGCTTGGAGGCAGGGGGAAACTCCTACAATGAGCAGTTCTTC
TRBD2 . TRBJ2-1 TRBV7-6 CASSFGAGVLNEQFF TGTGCCAGCAGCTTTGGAGCGGGAGTCCTCAATGAGCAGTTCTTC
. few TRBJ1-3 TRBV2 CASSELGPWASGNTIYF TGTGCCAGCAGTGAATTGGGTCCTTGGGCGTCTGGAAACACCATATATTTT
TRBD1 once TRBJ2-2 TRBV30 CAGGQPTGELFF TGTGCCGGGGGACAGCCCACCGGGGAGCTGTTTTTT
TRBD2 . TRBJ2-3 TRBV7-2 CASSLPLAGGLGAQYF TGTGCCAGCAGCTTGCCCCTAGCGGGAGGCCTTGGTGCTCAGTATTTT
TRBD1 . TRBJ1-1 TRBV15 CATSGHMKGGAYNTEAFF TGTGCCACCAGCGGACATATGAAAGGGGGCGCATATAACACTGAAGCTTTCTTT
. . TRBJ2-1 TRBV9 CASSVVGGVPNNEQFF TGTGCCAGCAGCGTAGTCGGGGGAGTCCCTAACAATGAGCAGTTCTTC
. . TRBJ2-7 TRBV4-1 CASSRIQDYEQYF TGCGCCAGCAGCCGAATACAAGACTACGAGCAGTACTTC
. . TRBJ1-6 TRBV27 CASTAGTRSPLHF TGTGCCAGCACTGCCGGGACACGATCACCCCTCCACTTT
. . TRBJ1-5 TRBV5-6 CASSLGPGQPQHF TGTGCCAGCAGCTTGGGACCCGGGCAGCCCCAGCATTTT
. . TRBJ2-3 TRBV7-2 CASSPQPGLDTQYF TGTGCCAGCAGCCCACAGCCGGGACTAGATACGCAGTATTTT
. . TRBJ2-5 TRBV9 CASSGRAGETQYF TGTGCCAGCAGCGGGAGGGCGGGGGAGACCCAGTACTTC
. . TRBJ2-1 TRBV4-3 CASSQAAGNSYNEQFF TGCGCCAGCAGCCAAGCGGCGGGGAACTCCTACAATGAGCAGTTCTTC
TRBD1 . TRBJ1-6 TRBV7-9 CASRTGDGPLHF TGTGCCAGCAGAACAGGGGACGGACCCCTCCACTTT
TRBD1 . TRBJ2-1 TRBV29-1 CSVEGQGIYNEQFF TGCAGCGTTGAAGGACAGGGGATATACAATGAGCAGTTCTTC
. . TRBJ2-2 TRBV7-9 CASSLRQHTGELFF TGTGCCAGCAGCTTAAGACAACACACCGGGGAGCTGTTTTTT
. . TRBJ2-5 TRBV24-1 CATSDLGQGGETQYF TGTGCCACCAGTGACTTGGGGCAGGGCGGAGAGACCCAGTACTTC
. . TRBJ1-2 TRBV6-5 CASSYSAGADYGYTF TGTGCCAGCAGTTACTCGGCAGGGGCGGACTATGGCTACACCTTC
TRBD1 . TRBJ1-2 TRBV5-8 CASSLGQGAYYGYTF TGTGCCAGCAGCTTGGGACAGGGGGCTTACTATGGCTACACCTTC
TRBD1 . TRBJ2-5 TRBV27 CASSLGGTGGRETQYF TGTGCCAGCAGTTTAGGCGGGACAGGGGGCAGGGAGACCCAGTACTTC
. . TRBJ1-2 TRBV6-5 CATSRHLLYGYTF TGTGCCACCTCCAGACATCTCCTCTATGGCTACACCTTC
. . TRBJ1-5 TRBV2 CASSEGNLSNQPQHF TGTGCCAGCAGTGAGGGCAACCTTAGCAATCAGCCCCAGCATTTT
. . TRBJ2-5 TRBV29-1 CSVGLIQGGETQYF TGCAGCGTCGGACTTATACAGGGCGGGGAGACCCAGTACTTC
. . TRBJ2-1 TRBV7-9 CASSSPGRMNEQFF TGTGCCAGCAGCTCCCCTGGCCGCATGAATGAGCAGTTCTTC
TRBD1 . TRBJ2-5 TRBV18 CASSPRDRLQETQYF TGTGCCAGCTCACCCCGGGACAGGCTCCAAGAGACCCAGTACTTC
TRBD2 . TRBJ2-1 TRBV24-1 CATSDLRGSGSSYNEQFF TGTGCCACCAGTGATTTACGGGGGAGCGGGAGTTCCTACAATGAGCAGTTCTTC
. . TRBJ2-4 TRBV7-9 CASSLGGDIQYF TGTGCCAGCAGCTTAGGAGGCGACATTCAGTACTTC
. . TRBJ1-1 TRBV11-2 CASSLVPRGGRGGEAFF TGTGCCAGCAGCTTAGTTCCCCGCGGCGGCCGCGGGGGGGAAGCTTTCTTT
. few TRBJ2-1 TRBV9 CASSVSHSSYNEQFF TGTGCCAGCAGCGTTTCTCACAGCTCCTACAATGAGCAGTTCTTC
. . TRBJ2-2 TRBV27 CASSFWGRHITGELFF TGTGCCAGCAGTTTCTGGGGGCGGCATATCACCGGGGAGCTGTTTTTT
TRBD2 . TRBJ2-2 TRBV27 CASSPTSGGAVGELFF TGTGCCAGCAGTCCCACTAGCGGGGGGGCCGTCGGGGAGCTGTTTTTT
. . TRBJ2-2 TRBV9 CASSVVSGGAGELFF TGTGCCAGCAGCGTAGTCTCCGGAGGGGCCGGGGAGCTGTTTTTT
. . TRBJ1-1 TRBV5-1 CASSDYLNTEAFF TGCGCCAGCAGCGATTACTTGAACACTGAAGCTTTCTTT
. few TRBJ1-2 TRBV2 CASSEVPRAGDGYTF TGTGCCAGCAGTGAAGTGCCCCGAGCCGGGGATGGCTACACCTTC
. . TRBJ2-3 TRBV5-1 CASSPEISTDTQYF TGCGCCAGCAGCCCGGAGATATCCACAGATACGCAGTATTTT
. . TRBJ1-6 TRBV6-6 CASSYRGGENSPLHF TGTGCCAGCAGTTACAGAGGGGGTGAAAATTCACCCCTCCACTTT
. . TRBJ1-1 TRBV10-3 CAISETGWTEAFF TGTGCCATCAGTGAGACAGGGTGGACTGAAGCTTTCTTT
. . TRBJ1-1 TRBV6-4 CASSDPDKSSLMNTEVFF TGTGCCAGCAGTGACCCCGACAAGAGTTCGCTCATGAACACTGAAGTTTTCTTT
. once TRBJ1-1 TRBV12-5 CASGKTDNTEAFF TGTGCTAGTGGCAAGACAGATAACACTGAAGCTTTCTTT
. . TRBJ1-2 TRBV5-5 CASSLEPPANYGYTF TGTGCCAGCAGCTTGGAACCCCCAGCTAACTATGGCTACACCTTC
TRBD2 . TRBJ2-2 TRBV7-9 CASSLGLAGAYTGELFF TGTGCCAGCAGCTTAGGACTAGCGGGAGCCTACACCGGGGAGCTGTTTTTT
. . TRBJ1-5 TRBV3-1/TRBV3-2 CASSQDAGTRGNQPQHF TGTGCCAGCAGCCAAGATGCGGGCACAAGGGGCAATCAGCCCCAGCATTTT
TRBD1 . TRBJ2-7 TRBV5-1 CASTGQGAYEQYF TGCGCCAGCACGGGACAGGGGGCCTACGAGCAGTACTTC
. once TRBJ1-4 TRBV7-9 CASSFQGSGNEKLFF TGTGCCAGCAGCTTCCAGGGCAGTGGTAATGAAAAACTGTTTTTT
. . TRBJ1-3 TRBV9 CASSERPQGDRGNTIYF TGTGCCAGCAGCGAGAGGCCTCAAGGGGATAGGGGAAACACCATATATTTT
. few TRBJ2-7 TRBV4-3 CASSQDLGNFAYEQYF TGCGCCAGCAGCCAAGATTTGGGCAATTTCGCCTACGAGCAGTACTTC
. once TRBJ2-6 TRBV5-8 CASSFRQTQSSGANVLTF TGTGCCAGCAGCTTTAGACAGACTCAAAGTTCTGGGGCCAACGTCCTGACTTTC
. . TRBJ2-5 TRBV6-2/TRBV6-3 CASSYSSRKGETQYF TGTGCCAGCAGTTACTCAAGCCGGAAGGGGGAGACCCAGTACTTC
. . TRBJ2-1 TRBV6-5 CASSYSGGSGNEQFF TGTGCCAGCAGTTACTCAGGCGGATCCGGGAATGAGCAGTTCTTC
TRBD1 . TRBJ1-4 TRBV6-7 CASSYSRQGSEKLFF TGTGCCAGCAGTTACTCGAGACAGGGTAGTGAAAAACTGTTTTTT